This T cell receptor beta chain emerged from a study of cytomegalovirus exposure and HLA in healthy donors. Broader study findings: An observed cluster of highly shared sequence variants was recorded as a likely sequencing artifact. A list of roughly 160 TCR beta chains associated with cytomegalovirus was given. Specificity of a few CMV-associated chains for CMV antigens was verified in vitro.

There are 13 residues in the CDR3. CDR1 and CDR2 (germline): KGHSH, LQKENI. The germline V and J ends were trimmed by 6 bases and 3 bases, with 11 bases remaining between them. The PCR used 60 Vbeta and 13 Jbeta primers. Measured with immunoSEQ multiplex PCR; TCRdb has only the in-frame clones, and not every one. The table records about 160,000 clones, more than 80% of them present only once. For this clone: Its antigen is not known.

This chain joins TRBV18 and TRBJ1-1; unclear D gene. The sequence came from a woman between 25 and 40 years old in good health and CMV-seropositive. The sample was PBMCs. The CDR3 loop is CASSSRVYTEAFF. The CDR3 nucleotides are TGTGCCAGCTCGTCGCGGGTCTACACTGAAGCTTTCTTT.